This paragraph covers one T cell receptor (beta chain) sequence. CDR1 LNHDA and CDR2 SQIVND come from the germline V gene (reference sequence). The CDR3 is 14 amino acids. V shed 5 bases, J shed 7 bases, and the junction held 5 bases outside the gene matches. Diagnoses used clinical symptoms, serum thyroxine and TRAb, thyroid ultrasound and orbital computed tomography. It was roughly 10 ml of fresh peripheral blood that supplied the PBMCs. The sample is drawn from a study of T cells in Graves' hyperthyroidism and ophthalmopathy. TCR beta CDR3 regions were amplified from RNA. In the first-round RT-PCR of the TCR CDR3, the HTBI primer set was used. From the multiplex PCR reads, TCRdb called clonotypes with MiXCR, one entry per CDR3 protein. The data hold 640,000 or so distinct CDR3 sequences, with around 15% observed a single time.

The chain has TRBV19 and TRBJ1-5; 10 nucleotides align to TRBD1. The sequencing sample was made of blood. This TCR derives from a middle-aged woman with Graves' ophthalmopathy. The CDR3 DNA sequence: TGTGCCAGTAGTCCGAGACAGGGGGCCCAGCCCCAGCATTTT. As protein: CASSPRQGAQPQHF.